The entry below describes one TCR beta chain. Original methodology: Estimated nucleated cell counts came from reference gene primer amplification. Using immunoSEQ multiplex PCR, the repertoire was profiled, and TCRdb retains in-frame clones only, with some absent. That table supplies the V and J calls and clone size; D and trimming were determined from the DNA. The sample has 100,000 to 150,000 clones; 87% are singletons. Trimming left V 5 bases short and J 7 bases short, with 18 bases between. The germline CDR1 and CDR2 sequences are WNHNN and SYGVQD (reference sequence). CDR3 length equals 14 residues. The sample comes from a study of blood T cell repertoires in COVID-19. Study-wide context: Collection of acute and convalescent COVID-19 samples took place in the United States, Italy and Spain.

The chain combines TRBV10-1 with TRBJ2-7; possibly TRBD1 for D (5 bases). The source is a woman in her 70s with acute or convalescent COVID-19. Material: peripheral blood. The CDR3 sequence: CASSKDGRGYEQYF. CDR3 bases: TGCGCCAGCAGTAAGGATGGAAGGGGCTATGAGCAGTACTTC.